These 7 T cell receptor beta chains were all obtained from the same sample, sequenced in a study of beta chain features in type 1 diabetes. The whole isolated RNA underwent reverse transcription, so sequencing captured expressed TCRB transcripts. TCRdb's table, derived via immunoSEQ multiplex PCR, lists solely in-frame clones and lacks some. The sample lists 250,000 to 400,000 clones, 13% to 15% occurring once. What was sequenced was central memory CD4+ T cells from blood. All receptors come from a young man in good health.

This clone was picked up a small number of times. This rearrangement joins TRBV5-6 to TRBJ2-3; TRBD2 matches at 11 bases. This CDR3 has 16 amino acids. Germline assignment: CDR1 SGHDT and CDR2 YYEEEE. The J segment lost 3 bases and the V segment lost 4 bases, leaving 7 bases of the junction unmatched. The CDR3 is CASSDQTSGTTDTQYF. The CDR3 nucleotides read TGTGCCAGCAGCGACCAGACTAGCGGGACTACAGATACGCAGTATTTT.

This clone was counted only a few times. The rearrangement uses TRBV6-5 and TRBJ2-7; D is undetermined. The CDR3 covers 13 residues. V shed 2 bases and J shed 7 bases, with 12 bases lying between them. CDR1 is MNHEY and CDR2 is SVGAGI in the germline V gene. The CDR3, as DNA: TGTGCCAGCAGTTACAGGGCGACACAAGAGCAGTACGTC. Translation gives CASSYRATQEQYV.

In this sample, this clone turned up a few times. The chain joins TRBV15 to TRBJ2-7; 11 nucleotides agree with TRBD2. V gave up 1 base and J gave up 3 bases; unmatched junction bases: 2. The CDR3 spans 15 residues. Per the germline V gene, CDR1 is LNHNV and CDR2 is YYDKDF (reference sequence). CDR3 amino acids: CATSRGGTSGYEQYV. The DNA of the CDR3 is TGTGCCACCAGCAGAGGAGGGACTAGCGGCTACGAGCAGTACGTC.

This clone came up a few times. The rearrangement uses TRBV7-2 and TRBJ2-3, with D perhaps matching TRBD1 (5 bases). V was trimmed by 5 bases and J by 7 bases, leaving 19 bases between them. Per the germline V gene, CDR1 is SGHTA and CDR2 is FQGNSA. The CDR3 length is 15 residues. The CDR3 sequence is CASSVDSLKGNTQYF. The CDR3 DNA follows: TGTGCCAGCAGCGTCGACAGCCTTAAGGGGAATACGCAGTATTTT. The full variable domain, its missing parts supplied by reference TRBV7-2 and TRBJ2-3, is GAGVSQSPSNKVTEKGKDVELRCDPISGHTALYWYRQSLGQGLEFLIYFQGNSAPDKSGLPSDRFSAERTGGSVSTLTIQRTQQEDSAVYLCASSVDSLKGNTQYFGPGTRLTVL.

This clone has more than one count but fewer than ten. The rearrangement joins TRBV7-3 to TRBJ2-1; 12 bases agree with TRBD2. In germline, CDR1 is SGHTA, CDR2 FQGTGA. The CDR3 is 16 residues long. J lost 9 bases, V lost 5 bases, and 11 bases had no gene match. The CDR3, as DNA: TGTGCCAGCAGCCCGAAACTAGCGGGAGGAGGGGTTGAGCAGTTCTTC. Translation: CASSPKLAGGGVEQFF.

This clone was detected only a few times. At one end, the junction sequence differs from germline, possibly due to a read error. In nucleotides, the CDR3 is TGCGCCAGCCGAGAGACAGGGGGCACCGATACGCAGTATTTT. Amino acids: CASRETGGTDTQYF. The J gene is TRBJ2-3, the V gene TRBV5-1, with TRBD1 matching 10 bases. This CDR3 spans 14 amino acids. CDR1 SGHRS and CDR2 YFSETQ come from the germline V gene. Using reference TRBV5-1 and TRBJ2-3 for the parts outside the CDR3, the full variable domain is KAGVTQTPRYLIKTRGQQVTLSCSPISGHRSVSWYQQTPGQGLQFLFEYFSETQRNKGNFPGRFSGRQFSNSRSEMNVSTLELGDSALYLCASRETGGTDTQYFGPGTRLTVL.

The chain links TRBV9 to TRBJ2-3; D may be TRBD2 (5 bases). Per the germline V gene, CDR1 is SGDLS and CDR2 is YYNGEE. The CDR3 covers 15 residues. Trimming left V 6 bases short and J 6 bases short, with 20 bases between. CDR3 loop: CASTTDYQPADTQYF. Here the CDR3 DNA reads TGTGCCAGCACCACTGACTACCAGCCAGCGGATACGCAGTATTTT. The full variable domain, in which reference TRBV9 and TRBJ2-3 provide the parts outside the CDR3, is DSGVTQTPKHLITATGQRVTLRCSPRSGDLSVYWYQQSLDQGLQFLIQYYNGEERAKGNILERFSAQQFPDLHSELNLSSLELGDSALYFCASTTDYQPADTQYFGPGTRLTVL.